Included here is one T cell receptor (beta chain) sequence, with context. No antigen is known for it. In the library, individual cDNA molecules carried attached unique molecular identifiers. TCRdb re-called the 5' RACE reads through MiXCR, storing one row per CDR3 protein. The data show 65,000 to 70,000 distinct CDR3 sequences, with about a tenth seen just once and 5.5% to 7% held by the top ten. V lost 5 bases and J lost 10; bases outside the gene matches: 7. The V gene's germline CDR1 is SGHAT and CDR2 FQNNGV. The length of the CDR3 is 14 residues. This sample was taken from a study of early T cells in non-severe SARS-CoV-2 infection. Overall study: Bulk RNA taken from unsorted whole blood was sequenced, leaving chains unpaired.

Study outcomes and limitations: The matching step, a VDJdb search, favored anti-spike CD8 responses and missed private and CD4 specificities.

The sequence derives from an adult who was a healthcare worker with PCR-confirmed SARS-CoV-2 infection or an uninfected control (not recorded which). This sequence joins TRBV11-2 and TRBJ2-1; 11 nucleotides align to TRBD2. The specimen was whole blood. The CDR3 reads CASSPSTSGTEQFF. CDR3 in DNA: TGTGCCAGCAGCCCATCGACTAGCGGGACAGAGCAGTTCTTC. Supplemented by reference TRBV11-2 and TRBJ2-1, the full variable domain reads EAGVAQSPRYKIIEKRQSVAFWCNPISGHATLYWYQQILGQGPKLLIQFQNNGVVDDSQLPKDRFSAERLKGVDSTLKIQPAKLEDSAVYLCASSPSTSGTEQFFGPGTRLTVL.